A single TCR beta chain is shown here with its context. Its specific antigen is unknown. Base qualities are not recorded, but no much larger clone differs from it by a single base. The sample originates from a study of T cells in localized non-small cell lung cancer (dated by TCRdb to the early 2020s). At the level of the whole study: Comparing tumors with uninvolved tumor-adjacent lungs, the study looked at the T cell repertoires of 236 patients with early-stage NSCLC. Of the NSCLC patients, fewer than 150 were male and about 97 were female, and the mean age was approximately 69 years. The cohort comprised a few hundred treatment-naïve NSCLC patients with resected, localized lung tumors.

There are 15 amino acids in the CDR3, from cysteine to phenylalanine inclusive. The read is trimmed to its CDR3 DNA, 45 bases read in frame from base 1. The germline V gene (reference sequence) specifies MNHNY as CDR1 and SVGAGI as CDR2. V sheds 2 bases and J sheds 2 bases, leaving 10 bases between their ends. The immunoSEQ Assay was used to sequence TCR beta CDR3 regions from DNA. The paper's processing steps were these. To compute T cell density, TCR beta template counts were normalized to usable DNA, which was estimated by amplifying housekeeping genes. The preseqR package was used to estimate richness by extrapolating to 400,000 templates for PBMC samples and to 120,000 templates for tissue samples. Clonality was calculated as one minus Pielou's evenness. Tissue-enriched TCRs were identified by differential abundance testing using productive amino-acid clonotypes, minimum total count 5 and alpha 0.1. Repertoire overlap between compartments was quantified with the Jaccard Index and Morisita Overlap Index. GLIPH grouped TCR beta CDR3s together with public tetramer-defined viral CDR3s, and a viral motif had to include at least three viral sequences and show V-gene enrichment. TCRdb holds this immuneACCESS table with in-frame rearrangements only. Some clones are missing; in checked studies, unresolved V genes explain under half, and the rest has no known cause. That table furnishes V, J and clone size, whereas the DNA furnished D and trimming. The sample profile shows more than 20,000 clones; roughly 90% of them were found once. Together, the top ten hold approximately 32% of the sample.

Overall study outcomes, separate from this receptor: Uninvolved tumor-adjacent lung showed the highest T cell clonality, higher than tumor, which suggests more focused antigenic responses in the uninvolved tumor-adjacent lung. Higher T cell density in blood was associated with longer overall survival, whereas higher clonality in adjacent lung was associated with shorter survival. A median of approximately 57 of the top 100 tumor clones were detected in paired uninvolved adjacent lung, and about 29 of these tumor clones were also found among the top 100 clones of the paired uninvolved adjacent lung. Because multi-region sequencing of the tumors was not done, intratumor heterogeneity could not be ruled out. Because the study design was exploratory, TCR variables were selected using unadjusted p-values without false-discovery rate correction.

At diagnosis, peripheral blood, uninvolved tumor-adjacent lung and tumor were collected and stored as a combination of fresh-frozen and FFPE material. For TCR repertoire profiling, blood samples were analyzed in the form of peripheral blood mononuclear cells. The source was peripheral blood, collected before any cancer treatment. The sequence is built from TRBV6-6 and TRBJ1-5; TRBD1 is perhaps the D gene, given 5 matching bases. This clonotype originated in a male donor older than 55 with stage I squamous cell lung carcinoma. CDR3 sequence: CASSYGRGGNQPQHF. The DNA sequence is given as TGTGCCAGCAGTTACGGGAGGGGTGGCAATCAGCCCCAGCATTTT.